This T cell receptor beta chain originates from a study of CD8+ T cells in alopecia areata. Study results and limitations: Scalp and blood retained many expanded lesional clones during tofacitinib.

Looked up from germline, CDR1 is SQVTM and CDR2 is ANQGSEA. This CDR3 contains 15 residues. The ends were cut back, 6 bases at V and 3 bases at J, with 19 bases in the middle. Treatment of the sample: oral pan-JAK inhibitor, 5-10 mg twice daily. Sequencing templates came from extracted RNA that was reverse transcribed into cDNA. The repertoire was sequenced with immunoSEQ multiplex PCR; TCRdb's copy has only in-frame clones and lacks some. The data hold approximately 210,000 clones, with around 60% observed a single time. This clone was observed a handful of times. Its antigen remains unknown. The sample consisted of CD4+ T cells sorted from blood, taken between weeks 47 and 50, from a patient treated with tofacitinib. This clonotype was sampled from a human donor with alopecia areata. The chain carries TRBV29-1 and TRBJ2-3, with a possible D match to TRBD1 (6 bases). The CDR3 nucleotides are TGCAGCGTCCTACCCTATTGGGGGCAGACAGATACGCAGTATTTT. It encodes CSVLPYWGQTDTQYF.